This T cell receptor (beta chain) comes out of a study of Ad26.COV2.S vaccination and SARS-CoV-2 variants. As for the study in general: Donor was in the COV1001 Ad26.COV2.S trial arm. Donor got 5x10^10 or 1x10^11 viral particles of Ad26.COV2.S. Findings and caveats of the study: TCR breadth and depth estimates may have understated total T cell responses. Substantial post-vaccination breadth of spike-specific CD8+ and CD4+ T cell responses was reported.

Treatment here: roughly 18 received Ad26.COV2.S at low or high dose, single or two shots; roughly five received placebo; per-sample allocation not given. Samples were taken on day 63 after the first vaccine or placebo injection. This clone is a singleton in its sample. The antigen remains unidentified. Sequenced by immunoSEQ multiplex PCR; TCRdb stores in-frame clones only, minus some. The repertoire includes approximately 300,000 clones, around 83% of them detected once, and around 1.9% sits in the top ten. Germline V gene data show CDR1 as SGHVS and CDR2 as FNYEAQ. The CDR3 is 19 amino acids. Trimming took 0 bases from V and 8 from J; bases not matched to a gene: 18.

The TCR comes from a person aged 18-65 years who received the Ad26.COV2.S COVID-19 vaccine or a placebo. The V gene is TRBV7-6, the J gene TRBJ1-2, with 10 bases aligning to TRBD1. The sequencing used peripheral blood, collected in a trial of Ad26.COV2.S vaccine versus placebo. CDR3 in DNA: TGTGCCAGCAGCTTAGCTTTTCCCCACCTCCGGGACAGGGGCGGAGGCTACACCTTC. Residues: CASSLAFPHLRDRGGGYTF.